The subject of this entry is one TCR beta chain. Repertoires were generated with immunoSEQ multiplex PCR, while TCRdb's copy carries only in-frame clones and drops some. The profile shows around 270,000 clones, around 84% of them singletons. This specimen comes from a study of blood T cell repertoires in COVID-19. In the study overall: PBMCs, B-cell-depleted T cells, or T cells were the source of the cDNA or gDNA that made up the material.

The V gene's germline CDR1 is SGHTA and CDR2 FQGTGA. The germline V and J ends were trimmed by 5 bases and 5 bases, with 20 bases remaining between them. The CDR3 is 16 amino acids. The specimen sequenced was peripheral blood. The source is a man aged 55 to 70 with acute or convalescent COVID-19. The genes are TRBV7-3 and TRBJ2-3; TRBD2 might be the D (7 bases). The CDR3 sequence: CASSPAIRGGGDTQYF. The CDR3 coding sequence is TGTGCCAGCAGCCCCGCCATTCGGGGAGGGGGAGATACGCAGTATTTT.